This is a list of T cell receptor beta chains from one sample in a study of T cells in Graves' hyperthyroidism and ophthalmopathy. TCRdb re-called the multiplex PCR reads through MiXCR, storing one row per CDR3 protein. The sample records over 650,000 distinct CDR3 sequences, 15% to 20% being singletons. The sequencing sample was made of blood. These receptors came from a man aged 18 to 29 with Graves' hyperthyroidism. Both conserved end residues are part of each CDR3. The D gene is left open where the match is weak. Clone sizes are given selectively: once, few, many, or a class where the clone is expanded.

TRBV7-2,few,.,TRBJ2-2,CASSLAWGELFF,TGTGCCAGCAGCTTAGCATGGGGGGAGCTGTTTTTT
TRBV4-3,few,.,TRBJ2-5,CASSQYGSDETQYF,TGCGCCAGCAGCCAATACGGGTCTGACGAGACCCAGTACTTC
TRBV5-1,.,.,TRBJ2-7,CASSYAGEQYF,TGCGCCAGCAGCTATGCTGGCGAGCAGTACTTC
TRBV28,many,TRBD1,TRBJ1-6,CASRSGQGASSPLHF,TGTGCCAGCAGATCCGGACAGGGGGCGAGTTCACCCCTCCACTTT
TRBV27,.,TRBD2,TRBJ2-1,CASSLPRASGRLDEQFF,TGTGCCAGCAGCCTCCCCCGGGCTAGCGGGAGGCTTGATGAGCAGTTCTTC
TRBV2,.,.,TRBJ2-2,CASRQTTNTGELFF,TGTGCCAGCAGGCAGACAACGAACACCGGGGAGCTGTTTTTT
TRBV6-1,.,TRBD2,TRBJ2-5,CATAALAGTQYF,TGTGCCACTGCCGCCCTAGCGGGGACCCAGTACTTC
TRBV11-3,many,TRBD1,TRBJ2-4,CASSLEGQLAKNIQYF,TGTGCCAGCAGCTTAGAGGGACAGCTAGCCAAAAACATTCAGTACTTC
TRBV18,.,.,TRBJ2-3,CASSPSDHSTDTQYF,TGTGCCAGCTCACCATCGGACCATAGCACAGATACGCAGTATTTT
TRBV19,.,.,TRBJ1-2,CASSHASYGYTF,TGTGCCAGTAGTCATGCATCTTATGGCTACACCTTC
TRBV7-9,few,TRBD2,TRBJ2-7,CASRPSGGGYEQYF,TGTGCCAGCAGGCCTAGTGGCGGGGGCTACGAGCAGTACTTC
TRBV6-2/TRBV6-3,many,.,TRBJ1-2,CASSQRADIKNGYTF,TGTGCCAGCAGCCAGCGGGCGGATATCAAAAATGGCTACACCTTC
TRBV30,.,TRBD1,TRBJ1-5,CAWSTGTDSNQPQHF,TGTGCCTGGAGTACCGGGACAGACAGCAATCAGCCCCAGCATTTT
TRBV7-9,few,TRBD2,TRBJ2-1,CASSLAAGGQFF,TGTGCCAGCAGCTTGGCAGCGGGAGGCCAGTTCTTC
TRBV28,many,.,TRBJ2-4,CASSRTGVAKNIQYF,TGTGCCAGCAGTCGGACGGGAGTAGCCAAAAACATTCAGTACTTC
TRBV30,few,.,TRBJ1-2,CAWSAGHPYGYTF,TGTGCCTGGAGTGCGGGACACCCCTATGGCTACACCTTC
TRBV7-9,.,.,TRBJ1-1,CASSAYRQPHTEAFF,TGTGCCAGCAGCGCTTATAGACAGCCACACACTGAAGCTTTCTTT
TRBV6-5,few,TRBD2,TRBJ2-2,CASSYQRTSGNTGELFF,TGTGCCAGCAGTTACCAAAGGACTAGCGGGAACACCGGGGAGCTGTTTTTT
TRBV6-5,few,TRBD1,TRBJ2-7,CASSYYGTGVPGEQYF,TGTGCCAGCAGTTACTATGGGACAGGGGTCCCAGGCGAGCAGTACTTC
TRBV27,few,.,TRBJ2-1,CASSLEQNYNEQFF,TGTGCCAGCAGTTTAGAACAGAATTACAATGAGCAGTTCTTC
TRBV12-3/TRBV12-4,many,TRBD1,TRBJ2-1,CASSRQGIGNEQFF,TGTGCCAGCAGTAGACAGGGGATAGGCAATGAGCAGTTCTTC
TRBV18,few,.,TRBJ2-3,CASSPRAGASTDTQYF,TGTGCCAGCTCACCACGGGCGGGTGCTAGCACAGATACGCAGTATTTT
TRBV27,many,.,TRBJ2-5,CASSLDGGPETQYF,TGTGCCAGCAGTTTAGACGGGGGTCCAGAGACCCAGTACTTC
TRBV4-1,.,TRBD1,TRBJ1-1,CASSDPGQGLSEAFF,TGCGCCAGCAGCGACCCGGGACAGGGGCTATCTGAAGCTTTCTTT
TRBV20-1,.,.,TRBJ2-7,CSAALTDEQYF,TGCAGTGCTGCCCTCACCGACGAGCAGTACTTC
TRBV11-1,.,.,TRBJ2-7,CASSLDEGAVQYF,TGTGCCAGCAGCTTAGATGAAGGGGCTGTGCAGTACTTC
TRBV5-1,few,TRBD1,TRBJ2-5,CASSLGGQGETQYF,TGCGCCAGCAGCTTGGGGGGACAGGGAGAGACCCAGTACTTC
TRBV30,many,.,TRBJ1-5,CASAGRDGDQPQHF,TGTGCCTCCGCGGGCAGGGACGGCGATCAGCCCCAGCATTTT
TRBV4-1,many,.,TRBJ1-1,CASSHPGAEAFF,TGCGCCAGCAGCCACCCGGGGGCTGAAGCTTTCTTT
TRBV5-1,.,.,TRBJ1-6,CASRDTDRSPLHF,TGCGCCAGCAGAGACACAGACCGTTCACCCCTCCACTTT
TRBV30,many,.,TRBJ2-7,CAWNLRSQGLYEQYF,TGTGCCTGGAACCTTAGGTCCCAGGGGCTCTACGAGCAGTACTTC
TRBV2,few,TRBD2,TRBJ2-2,CASSEGVAGSNTGELFF,TGTGCCAGCAGTGAAGGGGTAGCGGGCTCGAACACCGGGGAGCTGTTTTTT
TRBV7-6,.,.,TRBJ2-4,CASSQVVDQLGAKNIQYF,TGTGCCAGCAGCCAAGTGGTCGACCAACTCGGGGCCAAAAACATTCAGTACTTC
TRBV19,few,TRBD1,TRBJ1-2,CASSTTTGLEAAYGYTF,TGTGCCAGTAGTACAACGACAGGGCTCGAGGCGGCCTATGGCTACACCTTC
TRBV20-1,many,TRBD1,TRBJ1-2,CSASPGGTYGYTF,TGCAGTGCTAGTCCAGGGGGGACCTATGGCTACACCTTC
TRBV5-8,few,.,TRBJ1-1,CASSSRSTNEAFF,TGTGCCAGCAGCTCTAGGTCGACTAATGAAGCTTTCTTT
TRBV27,.,TRBD2,TRBJ2-1,CASRIGLAGVEQFF,TGTGCCAGCCGGATTGGACTAGCGGGAGTCGAGCAGTTCTTC
TRBV6-2/TRBV6-3,many,.,TRBJ1-5,CASSYLSNQPQHF,TGTGCCAGCAGTTATTTGAGCAATCAGCCCCAGCATTTT
TRBV5-8,few,TRBD2,TRBJ2-7,CASTSGGFLPYEQYF,TGTGCCAGCACCAGCGGGGGTTTCCTTCCCTACGAGCAGTACTTC
TRBV6-2/TRBV6-3,.,TRBD2,TRBJ2-7,CASNRGGYYEQYF,TGTGCCAGCAATCGGGGGGGATACTACGAGCAGTACTTC
TRBV6-1,few,.,TRBJ1-6,CASSEAPWDLDSYNSPLHF,TGTGCCAGCAGTGAAGCGCCCTGGGACCTCGACTCCTATAATTCACCCCTCCACTTT
TRBV27,many,TRBD2,TRBJ2-1,CASSLGAGAYNEQFF,TGTGCCAGCAGTTTAGGAGCGGGGGCCTACAATGAGCAGTTCTTC
TRBV20-1,.,.,TRBJ2-7,CSARDMGKSHEQYF,TGCAGTGCTAGAGATATGGGGAAGAGTCACGAGCAGTACTTC
TRBV15,.,.,TRBJ2-4,CATSPRTDAIAKNIQYF,TGTGCCACCAGCCCCCGGACTGACGCAATAGCCAAAAACATTCAGTACTTC
TRBV5-1,.,.,TRBJ2-3,CASKLTGTSGDTQYF,TGCGCCAGCAAACTTACCGGGACCTCCGGGGATACGCAGTATTTT
TRBV28,many,TRBD1,TRBJ1-1,CASSLQGQRPFF,TGTGCCAGCAGTTTACAGGGACAGAGACCTTTCTTT
TRBV6-2/TRBV6-3,once,.,TRBJ1-4,CASSRGTQRSANEKLFF,TGTGCCAGTAGCCGCGGGACCCAACGTTCAGCTAATGAAAAACTGTTTTTT
TRBV19,.,TRBD2,TRBJ2-3,CASSISGRAEDTQYF,TGTGCCAGTAGTATTAGCGGGAGGGCCGAAGATACGCAGTATTTT